The 9 T cell receptor beta chains below all came from one sample that was sequenced in a study of blood T cell repertoires in COVID-19. Profiled with immunoSEQ multiplex PCR; TCRdb holds only in-frame clones, not every one. The sample shows about 210,000 clones, around 80% of them seen only once. Sequenced: peripheral blood. The receptor set was obtained from a woman aged 80 or over with COVID-19, enrolled during active disease.

The genes are TRBV5-1 and TRBJ2-3; D might be TRBD1 (6 bases). CDR1 and CDR2 from the germline V gene are SGHRS and YFSETQ. This CDR3 comprises 15 residues. V lost 0 bases, J lost 7 bases, and 15 bases lay in between. Here the CDR3 DNA reads TGCGCCAGCAGCTTGGGAAAACAGGGTTTACATACGCAGTATTTT. Translating gives CASSLGKQGLHTQYF.

The chain links TRBV9 to TRBJ2-1; TRBD2 matches 10 bases. J was trimmed by 10 bases and V by 3 bases; bases with no gene match: 19. Germline CDR1 is SGDLS and CDR2 is YYNGEE. This CDR3 contains 18 residues. CDR3 sequence reads: CASSGGVRLAGPPEEQFF. CDR3 DNA: TGTGCCAGCAGCGGCGGGGTCCGACTAGCGGGCCCCCCTGAAGAGCAGTTCTTC.

V is TRBV27 and J is TRBJ2-1; 14 nucleotides align to TRBD2. The germline V gene encodes CDR1 MNHEY and CDR2 SMNVEV (reference sequence). The CDR3 is 16 residues long. Losses at the gene ends were 6 bases for V and 5 bases for J; bases not matched to a gene: 6. Here the CDR3 reads CASSLRLAGGDNEQFF. The CDR3 DNA is TGTGCCAGCAGCCTTAGACTAGCGGGAGGGGACAATGAGCAGTTCTTC.

The CDR3 sequence is CASTQGGNSGNTIYF. For the CDR3, the DNA is TGTGCCAGCACCCAAGGGGGTAACTCTGGAAACACCATATATTTT. The rearrangement links TRBV5-4 to TRBJ1-3; weak D call: TRBD1 (6 bases). Germline CDR1 reads SGHNT; CDR2 reads YYREEE (reference sequence). Trimming pared 6 bases from V and 0 bases from J, leaving 13 bases between. This CDR3 contains 15 residues.

V gene TRBV5-4 combines with J gene TRBJ2-2; 7 nucleotides agree with TRBD1. The CDR3 is 15 residues long. Germline CDR1 is SGHNT and CDR2 is YYREEE (reference sequence). The J segment lost 0 bases and the V segment lost 5 bases, leaving 4 bases of the junction unmatched. The CDR3 nucleotides read TGTGCCAGCAGGCCGGGGACAGCGAACACCGGGGAGCTGTTTTTT. Protein: CASRPGTANTGELFF. The full variable domain, in which reference TRBV5-4 and TRBJ2-2 provide the parts outside the CDR3, is ETGVTQSPTHLIKTRGQQVTLRCSSQSGHNTVSWYQQALGQGPQFIFQYYREEENGRGNFPPRFSGLQFPNYSSELNVNALELDDSALYLCASRPGTANTGELFFGEGSRLTVL.

The chain joins TRBV4-1 to TRBJ1-4; D is undetermined. CDR1 is MGHRA, CDR2 YSYEKL, per germline. Trimming pared 1 base from V and 5 bases from J, leaving 11 bases between. The CDR3 sequence is 15 residues long. This chain's CDR3 is CASSQGPTSNEKLFF. CDR3 coding DNA: TGCGCCAGCAGCCAAGGTCCCACTTCCAATGAAAAACTGTTTTTT.

The V gene is TRBV12-3 or TRBV12-4, the J gene TRBJ1-1; possible D gene TRBD1, 6 bases. The CDR3 length is 13 residues. V lost 3 bases and J 8 bases, leaving 13 bases between the germline ends. The CDR3 here is CASSFRTDFEAFF. The CDR3 DNA is TGTGCCAGCAGTTTTAGGACAGACTTCGAAGCTTTCTTT.

J is TRBJ2-7 and V is TRBV6-5, with 8 bases identical to TRBD2. Germline CDR1 MNHEY, CDR2 SVGAGI. Trimming cost V 6 bases and J 3 bases; bases outside gene matches: 4. The CDR3 contains 13 residues. CDR3 amino acids: CASSRSGVYEQYF. DNA for the CDR3: TGTGCCAGCAGCCGTAGCGGGGTCTACGAGCAGTACTTC.

This clone has only one observation. This sequence joins TRBV5-4 and TRBJ1-1; D might be TRBD1 (5 bases). V lost 1 base to trimming and J lost 2 bases, with 9 bases between them. The CDR3 has 14 residues. CDR1 and CDR2 (germline): SGHNT, YYREEE (reference sequence). The CDR3 region is CASSLSQGNTEAFF. As DNA, the CDR3 is TGTGCCAGCAGCTTGAGCCAGGGTAACACTGAAGCTTTCTTT.